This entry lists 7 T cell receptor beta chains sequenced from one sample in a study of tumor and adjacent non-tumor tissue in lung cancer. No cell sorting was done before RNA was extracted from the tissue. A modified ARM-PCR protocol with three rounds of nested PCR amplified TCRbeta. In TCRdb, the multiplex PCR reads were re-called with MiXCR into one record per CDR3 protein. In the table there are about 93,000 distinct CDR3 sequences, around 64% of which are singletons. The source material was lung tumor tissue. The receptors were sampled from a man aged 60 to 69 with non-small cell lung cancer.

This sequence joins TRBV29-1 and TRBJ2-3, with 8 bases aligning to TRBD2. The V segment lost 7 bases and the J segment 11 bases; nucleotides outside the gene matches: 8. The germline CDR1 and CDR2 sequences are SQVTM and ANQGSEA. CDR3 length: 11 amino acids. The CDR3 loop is CSAREGNRQYF. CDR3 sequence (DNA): TGCAGCGCTCGGGAGGGGAATAGGCAGTATTTT.

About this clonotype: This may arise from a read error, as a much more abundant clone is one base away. In DNA form, the CDR3 reads TGCAGTGTCCTGTTCGCTGGGGAAGGGCCCCAGCATTTT. It encodes CSVLFAGEGPQHF. This sequence joins TRBV20-1 and TRBJ1-5, with unresolved D. The germline gives CDR1 DFQATT, CDR2 SNEGSKA (reference sequence). The CDR3 has 13 residues. V lost 7 bases, J lost 9 bases, and 19 bases lay in between.

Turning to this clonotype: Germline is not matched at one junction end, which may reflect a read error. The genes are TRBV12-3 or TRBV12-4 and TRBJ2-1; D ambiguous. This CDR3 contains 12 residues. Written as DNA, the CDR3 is TGTGCCAGCATTTTCTCGATCAATGGGCAGTTATTC. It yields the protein CASIFSINGQLF.

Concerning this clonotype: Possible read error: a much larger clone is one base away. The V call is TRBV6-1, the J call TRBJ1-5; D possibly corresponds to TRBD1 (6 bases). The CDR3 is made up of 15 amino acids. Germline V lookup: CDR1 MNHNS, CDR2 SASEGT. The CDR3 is CASSEAGGLGQPQRF. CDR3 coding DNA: TGTGCCAGCAGTGAAGCGGGGGGGCTAGGGCAGCCCCAGCGTTTT.

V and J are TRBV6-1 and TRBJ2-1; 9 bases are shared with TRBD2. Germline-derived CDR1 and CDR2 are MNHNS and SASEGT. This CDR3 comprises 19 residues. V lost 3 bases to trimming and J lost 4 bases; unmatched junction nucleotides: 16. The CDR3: CASSEGGASGVVGYNEQFF. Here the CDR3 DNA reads TGTGCCAGCAGTGAGGGGGGGGCTAGCGGGGTGGTCGGTTACAATGAGCAGTTCTTC.

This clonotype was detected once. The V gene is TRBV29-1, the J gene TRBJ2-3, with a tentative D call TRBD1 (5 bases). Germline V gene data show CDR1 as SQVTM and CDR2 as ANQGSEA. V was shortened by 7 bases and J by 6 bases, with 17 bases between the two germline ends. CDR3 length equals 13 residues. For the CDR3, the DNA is TGCAGCGCACAGACGTCGACAGCGGATACGCAGTATTTT. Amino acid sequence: CSAQTSTADTQYF.

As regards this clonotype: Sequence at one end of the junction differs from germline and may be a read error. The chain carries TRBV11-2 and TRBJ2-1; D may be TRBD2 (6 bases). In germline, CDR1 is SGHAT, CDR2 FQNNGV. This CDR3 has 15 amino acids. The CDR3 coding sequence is TGTGCCAGTAGCCCGCACCGGGGGATGAGGGGTGAGCAGTTCTTT. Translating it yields CASSPHRGMRGEQFF. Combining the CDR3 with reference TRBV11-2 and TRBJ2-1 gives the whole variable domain EAGVAQSPRYKIIEKRQSVAFWCNPISGHATLYWYQQILGQGPKLLIQFQNNGVVDDSQLPKDRFSAERLKGVDSTLKIQPAKLEDSAVYLCASSPHRGMRGEQFFGPGTRLTVL.